This TCR beta chain was captured by sequencing in a study of T cell changes during pregnancy in multiple sclerosis. Using immunoSEQ multiplex PCR, the repertoire was profiled, and TCRdb retains in-frame clones only, with some absent. Here the sample spans fewer than 90,000 clones, 75% to 95% being singletons. This CDR3 is built from 16 residues. CDR1 is SGHTA, CDR2 FQGTGA, per germline. Trimming left V 0 bases short and J 3 bases short, with 12 bases between. The chain links TRBV7-3 to TRBJ2-4; D is uncertain. The material sequenced was peripheral blood, taken in the second trimester of pregnancy. The sequence derives from a female donor with multiple sclerosis, enrolled in a pregnancy study. The CDR3 DNA reads as TGTGCCAGCAGCTTAACCCCGCTAGTGGGCAAAAACATTCAGTACTTC. Translation gives CASSLTPLVGKNIQYF.